This TCR beta chain was captured by sequencing in a study of CD8+CD57+ T cells in acquired aplastic anemia. This clonotype was counted a single time. Its matching antigen is unknown. Findings and caveats of the study: Around 29 shared CD8+ CDR3s appeared highly expressed within patients' immunodominant clones.

TCR beta VDJ and CDR3 were profiled, and genomic DNA was the template. TCRdb processed the reads anew with MiXCR; each CDR3 protein has one entry. Counted here are roughly 300,000 distinct CDR3 sequences, 45% to 65% occurring once; the ten biggest clones make up approximately 8.2%. Sequenced sample: sorted CD4+, CD8+, or CD8+CD57+ T cells (not recorded which) from PBMCs. The TCR was taken from a human donor with severe aplastic anemia or a healthy control (not recorded which).

The CDR3, as DNA: TGCAGCGTTGCTTTGGGGGCGAACACTGAAGCTTTCTTT. Translation: CSVALGANTEAFF. The J gene is TRBJ1-1, the V gene TRBV29-1; D perhaps matches TRBD1 (6 bases). V lost 4 bases and J 1 base, leaving 10 bases between the germline ends. The CDR3 length is 13 residues. Germline CDR1 and CDR2: SQVTM and ANQGSEA.